These T cell receptor beta chains were read from a single sample in a study of blood T cell repertoires in COVID-19. Libraries were prepared by immunoSEQ multiplex PCR; TCRdb keeps only in-frame clonotypes and omits some of them. The sample yields about 200,000 clones, just over 85% seen once. The specimen sequenced was peripheral blood. These receptors originate from a young man with active or convalescent COVID-19. The CDR3 runs from the conserved cysteine through the conserved F or W. Fields, in order: clone size, D gene, V gene, J gene, CDR3 DNA, CDR3 protein. The D gene is left open where the match is weak. Size is stated for part of the rows, as once, few or many counts, or as a class when the clone is expanded.

size: NA; D: TRBD1; V: TRBV6-6; J: TRBJ1-4; DNA: TGTGCCAGCAGTCTCACGGGACAGTGGGCAACTAATGAAAAACTGTTTTTT; CDR3: CASSLTGQWATNEKLFF
size: NA; D: NA; V: TRBV15; J: TRBJ2-2; DNA: TGTGCCACCAGCAGAGATCGCGGAGTAGACACCGGGGAGCTGTTTTTT; CDR3: CATSRDRGVDTGELFF
size: NA; D: TRBD2; V: TRBV2; J: TRBJ2-2; DNA: TGTGCCAGCAGAGCCGGACTAGCGGGAACTCCCGGGGAGCTGTTTTTT; CDR3: CASRAGLAGTPGELFF
size: NA; D: NA; V: TRBV3-1/TRBV3-2; J: TRBJ1-4; DNA: TGTGCCAGCAGCCCGATATTGAGGGCTGAAAAACTGTTTTTT; CDR3: CASSPILRAEKLFF
size: NA; D: TRBD1; V: TRBV10-3; J: TRBJ1-5; DNA: TGTGCCATCAGTGAAGGGACAGCAAGCAATCAGCCCCAGCATTTT; CDR3: CAISEGTASNQPQHF
size: few; D: TRBD1; V: TRBV7-8; J: TRBJ1-2; DNA: TGTGCCAGCAGCTCGGGACAGGGTGGCTACACCTTC; CDR3: CASSSGQGGYTF
size: NA; D: TRBD1; V: TRBV24-1; J: TRBJ2-7; DNA: TGTGCCACCAGTGGGCCAGGGGGCTCGGACGAGCAGTACTTC; CDR3: CATSGPGGSDEQYF
size: few; D: TRBD1; V: TRBV10-3; J: TRBJ1-5; DNA: TGTGCCATCAGTGATAACTCAGGGACAGGGAAGCCCCAGCATTTT; CDR3: CAISDNSGTGKPQHF
size: NA; D: NA; V: TRBV2; J: TRBJ1-2; DNA: TGTGCCAGCAGTGAAGGACAGAACTATGGCTACACCTTC; CDR3: CASSEGQNYGYTF
size: NA; D: NA; V: TRBV5-1; J: TRBJ2-2; DNA: TGCGCCAGCAGCTTGGCATCGGACACCGGGGAGCTGTTTTTT; CDR3: CASSLASDTGELFF
size: NA; D: TRBD1; V: TRBV28; J: TRBJ2-7; DNA: TGTGCCAGCAGTTTACCGGGACAGGGGAACGAGCAGTACTTC; CDR3: CASSLPGQGNEQYF
size: once; D: TRBD2; V: TRBV5-1; J: TRBJ2-5; DNA: TGCGCCAGCAGGCCAGGTAGCGGGGGGAAGACCCAGTACTTC; CDR3: CASRPGSGGKTQYF
size: NA; D: TRBD1; V: TRBV28; J: TRBJ1-6; DNA: TGTGCCAGCAGTTTAGCCGAGATCGGACAGGGGGCTTCTAATTCACCCCTCCACTTT; CDR3: CASSLAEIGQGASNSPLHF
size: NA; D: TRBD1; V: TRBV12-3/TRBV12-4; J: TRBJ1-1; DNA: TGTGCCAGCAGTTCCGGGACAGGGTGGGAAGCTTTCTTT; CDR3: CASSSGTGWEAFF
size: NA; D: NA; V: TRBV12-3/TRBV12-4; J: TRBJ2-5; DNA: TGTGCCAGCAGCTCGACTACGCCGGGGGCCCAGTACTTC; CDR3: CASSSTTPGAQYF
size: few; D: TRBD1; V: TRBV19; J: TRBJ2-2; DNA: TGTGCCAGCGAGGACAGGGGAGGCGCCGGGGAGCTGTTTTTT; CDR3: CASEDRGGAGELFF
size: NA; D: NA; V: TRBV27; J: TRBJ1-1; DNA: TGTGCCAGCAGCTACCGCAACAGGGTGACTGAAGCTTTCTTT; CDR3: CASSYRNRVTEAFF
size: NA; D: TRBD1; V: TRBV30; J: TRBJ2-7; DNA: TGTGCCTGGAGTGAAGGACAGGGTCTCGCCGAGCAGTACTTC; CDR3: CAWSEGQGLAEQYF
size: NA; D: NA; V: TRBV28; J: TRBJ1-5; DNA: TGTGCCATTTCCGAGGATAGCAATCAGCCCCAGCATTTT; CDR3: CAISEDSNQPQHF
size: few; D: NA; V: TRBV19; J: TRBJ1-2; DNA: TGTGCCAGCACCCCTGGGCTCGCCATTCCCATCCCCTATGGCTACACCTTC; CDR3: CASTPGLAIPIPYGYTF
size: NA; D: TRBD2; V: TRBV27; J: TRBJ2-1; DNA: TGTGCCAGCAGACGACTAGCGGGAGGCGCCAATGAGCAGTTCTTC; CDR3: CASRRLAGGANEQFF
size: once; D: TRBD1; V: TRBV5-6; J: TRBJ1-5; DNA: TGTGCCAGCAGCCCAGGACAGGGAGGTCAGCCCCAGCATTTT; CDR3: CASSPGQGGQPQHF